This is a list of T cell receptor beta chains from one sample in a study of chemoradiotherapy in HPV16-positive cancers. Profiled with immunoSEQ multiplex PCR; TCRdb holds only in-frame clones, not every one. The sample lists about 11,000 clones, roughly 92% seen once, with roughly 1.8% in the top ten. Source: blood, taken from a patient who underwent chemoradiotherapy. Every receptor here comes from a human donor with HPV-associated anogenital cancer. CDR3s include the opening cysteine and the closing phenylalanine or tryptophan.

J: TRBJ2-3; V: TRBV2; CDR3: CASKRGVTDTQYF
J: TRBJ1-1; V: TRBV5-1; CDR3: CASSLLGPRGTEAFF
J: TRBJ1-5; V: TRBV4-2; CDR3: CASSQPGQSNQPQHF
J: TRBJ1-2; V: TRBV5-4; CDR3: CASSPSPGVGYGYTF
J: TRBJ2-2; V: TRBV7-8; CDR3: CASSLRGGPDTGELFF
J: TRBJ2-2; V: TRBV7-9; CDR3: CASSLTGGFGGELFF
J: TRBJ2-7; V: TRBV12-5; CDR3: CASGLSLGQGSGYEQYF
J: TRBJ2-5; V: TRBV19; CDR3: CASSMGGGGLRLQYF
J: TRBJ2-2; V: TRBV5-6; CDR3: CASSLGGGTLNTGELFF
J: TRBJ1-2; V: TRBV21-1; CDR3: CASSKARAQSDATNYGYTF
J: TRBJ2-4; V: TRBV7-2; CDR3: CASSGSKNIQYF
J: TRBJ1-1; V: TRBV5-1; CDR3: CASSASPRVNTEAFF
J: TRBJ1-2; V: TRBV6-5; CDR3: CASSYSGQSFYGYTF
J: TRBJ1-5; V: TRBV28; CDR3: CASRSDGDQPQHF
J: TRBJ2-2; V: TRBV14; CDR3: CASSLGLAFAGELFF
J: TRBJ2-5; V: TRBV9; CDR3: CASSAFDRREETQYF
J: TRBJ1-4; V: TRBV18; CDR3: CASSPLNRATNEKLFF
J: TRBJ2-7; V: TRBV11-3; CDR3: CASSLTVAGVNEQYF
J: TRBJ2-5; V: TRBV5-4; CDR3: CASRFVSENQETQYF
J: TRBJ1-1; V: TRBV2; CDR3: CASSEWGRGAEAFF
J: TRBJ2-2; V: TRBV4-1; CDR3: CASSQATRGRTGELFF
J: TRBJ2-1; V: TRBV12-2; CDR3: CASRSLAGGLLDEQFF
J: TRBJ1-4; V: TRBV6-1; CDR3: CASNDNPEKLFF
J: TRBJ2-7; V: TRBV18; CDR3: CASSPRTRTTYEQYF
J: TRBJ1-5; V: TRBV6-5; CDR3: CASSYGGDSNQPQHF
J: TRBJ1-1; V: TRBV18; CDR3: CASSPKKNRGDGAFF
J: TRBJ1-2; V: TRBV4-1; CDR3: CASSQGWTGLRLSYGYTF
J: TRBJ2-3; V: TRBV6-4; CDR3: CASSDVAGGPDTQYF
J: NA; V: TRBV11-3; CDR3: CASTQGGDLEQYF
J: TRBJ1-4; V: TRBV4-1; CDR3: CASSHTDRGNEKLFF
J: TRBJ2-6; V: TRBV7-9; CDR3: CARAGTSSGANVLTF
J: TRBJ2-3; V: TRBV4-1; CDR3: CASSPSLAGARDTQYF
J: TRBJ2-7; V: TRBV11-3; CDR3: CASTQGGDLEQYF
J: TRBJ2-7; V: TRBV30; CDR3: CAWSTSGGRDEQYF
J: TRBJ1-2; V: TRBV14; CDR3: CASSQGWRSNYGYTF
J: TRBJ1-2; V: TRBV10-3; CDR3: CAISMGQNYGYTF
J: TRBJ2-1; V: TRBV4-1; CDR3: CASSPPAGGYNEQFF
J: TRBJ1-2; V: TRBV27; CDR3: CASALSLSRGYTF
J: TRBJ2-5; V: TRBV5-1; CDR3: CASSSDREAAQYF
J: TRBJ2-3; V: TRBV7-8; CDR3: CASSLAWTPSTDTQYF
J: TRBJ1-6; V: TRBV30; CDR3: CAWSLGLGRNSPLHF
J: TRBJ1-1; V: TRBV19; CDR3: CASSRPRGSTEAFF
J: TRBJ2-7; V: TRBV6-1; CDR3: CASSEEGGGPYEQYF
J: TRBJ2-7; V: TRBV6-1; CDR3: CASSEGETYEQYF
J: TRBJ1-1; V: TRBV4-2; CDR3: CASSQDRTGLNTEAFF
J: TRBJ1-1; V: TRBV11-3; CDR3: CASSSQGILNTEAFF
J: TRBJ2-6; V: TRBV11-3; CDR3: CASSLDSRLPNSGANVLTF
J: TRBJ1-1; V: TRBV9; CDR3: CASSVDGNTEAFF